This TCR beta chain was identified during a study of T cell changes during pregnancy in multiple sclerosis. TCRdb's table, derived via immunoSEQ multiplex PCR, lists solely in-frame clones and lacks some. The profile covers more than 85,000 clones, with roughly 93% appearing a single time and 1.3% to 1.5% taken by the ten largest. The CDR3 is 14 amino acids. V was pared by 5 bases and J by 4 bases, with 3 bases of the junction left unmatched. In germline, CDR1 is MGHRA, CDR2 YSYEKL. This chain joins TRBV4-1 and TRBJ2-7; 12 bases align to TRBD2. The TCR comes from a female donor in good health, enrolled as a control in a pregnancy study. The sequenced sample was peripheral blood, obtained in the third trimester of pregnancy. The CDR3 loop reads CASSFTSGRYEQYF. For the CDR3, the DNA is TGCGCCAGCAGCTTCACTAGCGGGAGGTACGAGCAGTACTTC.